The 18 T cell receptor beta chains reported below all come from one sample, sequenced in a study of cytomegalovirus exposure and HLA in healthy donors. The PCR contained 60 Vbeta and 13 Jbeta primers. Profiled with immunoSEQ multiplex PCR; TCRdb holds only in-frame clones, not every one. The sample lists 90,000 to 150,000 clones; approximately 84% were seen once. The sequencing input was PBMCs. The receptors were sampled from a man aged 50-59 years in good health and CMV-seronegative.

This chain uses TRBV9 with TRBJ2-5; D unresolved. Germline CDR1 is SGDLS and CDR2 is YYNGEE. CDR3 length: 14 residues. The V end was cut by 0 bases, the J end by 2 bases, with 8 bases between. The chain's CDR3 is CASSVGPSQETQYF. The CDR3 region has the DNA TGTGCCAGCAGCGTAGGCCCGAGTCAAGAGACCCAGTACTTC.

V and J are TRBV9 and TRBJ1-2; D unresolved. From germline, CDR1 is SGDLS and CDR2 YYNGEE. V was shortened by 0 bases and J by 2 bases, with 8 bases between the two germline ends. This CDR3 is built from 14 residues. CDR3 residues: CASSVEEQNYGYTF. The CDR3 DNA sequence: TGTGCCAGCAGCGTAGAGGAACAGAACTATGGCTACACCTTC.

The V call is TRBV4-1, the J call TRBJ2-1, with 9 bases that match TRBD2. The CDR3 runs to 18 residues. Germline V lookup: CDR1 MGHRA, CDR2 YSYEKL. With 1 base clipped from V and 3 bases from J, the junction kept 10 bases outside the gene matches. Here the CDR3 reads CASSQALSGSHFYNEQFF. The CDR3 nucleotides are TGCGCCAGCAGCCAAGCCCTTAGCGGGAGCCACTTCTACAATGAGCAGTTCTTC.

This clone was seen once. The chain carries TRBV11-3 and TRBJ2-3, with no clear D. The CDR3 covers 12 residues. V was trimmed by 2 bases and J by 3 bases, leaving 3 bases between them. Germline V lookup: CDR1 SGHNT, CDR2 YENEEA. The CDR3 region has the DNA TGTGCCAGCAGCTTACGGACAGATACGCAGTATTTT. Translating it yields CASSLRTDTQYF.

This chain connects TRBV2 to TRBJ1-2; D is unresolved. CDR1 and CDR2 from the germline V gene are SNHLY and FYNNEI. The V and J ends lost 6 bases and 1 base respectively, with 12 bases between them. This CDR3 comprises 14 residues. In nucleotides, the CDR3 is TGTGCCAGCAGGGCCTCATATCTTAACTATGGCTACACCTTC. Amino acids: CASRASYLNYGYTF.

Only a few counts were recorded for this clone. This chain connects TRBV9 to TRBJ2-1, with 11 bases aligning to TRBD1. The CDR3 is 14 amino acids. With 3 bases clipped from V and 9 bases from J, the junction kept 5 bases outside the gene matches. Germline assignment: CDR1 SGDLS and CDR2 YYNGEE. The CDR3 sequence: CASSAGQGAFEQFF. The CDR3 DNA sequence: TGTGCCAGCAGCGCCGGACAGGGGGCATTTGAGCAGTTCTTC.

V and J are TRBV28 and TRBJ1-3; possible D gene TRBD1, 6 bases. This CDR3 spans 16 amino acids. Trimming stripped 1 base from V and 3 bases from J, with 13 bases between. Germline CDR1 is MDHEN and CDR2 is SYDVKM. CDR3 bases: TGTGCCAGCAGTTTATATTCAGGGGACGTTGGAAACACCATATATTTT. It codes for CASSLYSGDVGNTIYF.

This clone was observed a handful of times. CDR3 DNA: TGCGCCAGCAGCTTAAATGACAGGGATGAAAAACTGTTTTTT. The encoded protein is CASSLNDRDEKLFF. J is TRBJ1-4 and V is TRBV5-1; TRBD1 agrees at 7 bases. J gave up 6 bases and V 2 bases, and 4 bases lay outside the gene matches. Germline V gene data show CDR1 as SGHRS and CDR2 as YFSETQ. The CDR3 has 14 residues.

The V and J genes are TRBV2 and TRBJ2-5; TRBD2 aligns across 8 bases. V was pared by 6 bases and J by 0 bases, with 15 bases of the junction left unmatched. Germline lookup yields CDR1 SNHLY and CDR2 FYNNEI. This CDR3 has 18 residues. Here the CDR3 DNA reads TGTGCCAGCAGAGTCGGACTTCTGGGCGGGGGGAACCAAGAGACCCAGTACTTC. It translates to CASRVGLLGGGNQETQYF.

This chain joins TRBV2 and TRBJ2-7; D unclear. The CDR3 runs 12 residues. Trimming cost V 7 bases and J 3 bases, with 10 bases left between them. In germline, CDR1 is SNHLY, CDR2 FYNNEI. CDR3 in amino acids: CASTAEFYEQYF. The CDR3, as DNA: TGTGCCAGCACGGCGGAGTTCTACGAGCAGTACTTC.

J is TRBJ1-5 and V is TRBV6-5; 8 positions agree with TRBD1. Germline assignment: CDR1 MNHEY and CDR2 SVGAGI. This CDR3 has 13 residues. After removal of 5 bases from V and 5 bases from J, the junction contained 2 bases not matched to a gene. CDR3 loop: CASSLTGDQPQHF. CDR3 coding DNA: TGTGCCAGCAGTCTGACAGGGGATCAGCCCCAGCATTTT.

The chain carries TRBV6-5 and TRBJ1-1; a weak D match, TRBD1 (6 bases). Germline values: CDR1 MNHEY, CDR2 SVGAGI. CDR3 length: 15 residues. The V gene lost 6 bases and the J gene lost 1 base, with 15 bases spanning the gap. CDR3: CASSRGHPRNTEAFF. CDR3 bases: TGTGCCAGCAGCCGGGGACACCCTCGGAACACTGAAGCTTTCTTT.

V usage is TRBV13 and J usage is TRBJ1-6; 10 bases fit TRBD1. CDR1 is PRHDT and CDR2 is FYEKMQ in the germline V gene (reference sequence). The CDR3 runs to 16 residues. V was pared by 1 base and J by 8 bases, with 5 bases of the junction left unmatched. The CDR3: CASSLEPGTGDSPLHF. The DNA of the CDR3 is TGTGCCAGCAGCTTAGAGCCCGGGACAGGGGATTCACCCCTCCACTTT. The entire variable domain, with the rest obtained from reference TRBV13 and TRBJ1-6, is as follows: AAGVIQSPRHLIKEKRETATLKCYPIPRHDTVYWYQQGPGQDPQFLISFYEKMQSDKGSIPDRFSAQQFSDYHSELNMSSLELGDSALYFCASSLEPGTGDSPLHFGNGTRLTVT.

The chain is built from TRBV27 and TRBJ2-7; 10 bases agree with TRBD1. This CDR3 spans 14 amino acids. The V gene end was trimmed by 6 bases and the J gene end by 4 bases; junction bases not matched to a gene: 6. The germline V gene has CDR1 MNHEY and CDR2 SMNVEV (reference sequence). The CDR3 region has the DNA TGTGCCAGCAGAAGGGGGGACAGGGGATACGAGCAGTACTTC. Its translation: CASRRGDRGYEQYF.

This clone has just a few counts. The chain recombines TRBV9 with TRBJ2-2; 9 nucleotides line up with TRBD2. The trim removed 0 bases at V and 4 bases at J, leaving 4 bases unmatched. CDR1 is SGDLS, CDR2 YYNGEE, per germline. This CDR3 spans 16 amino acids. The CDR3 region has the DNA TGTGCCAGCAGCGTAGTGGCGGGAGGGATCACCGGGGAGCTGTTTTTT. It is translated as CASSVVAGGITGELFF.

This clone was seen more than once but under ten times. The chain combines TRBV5-6 with TRBJ2-2; TRBD1 aligns across 8 bases. This CDR3 has 13 amino acids. CDR1 is SGHDT, CDR2 YYEEEE, per germline. V gave up 5 bases and J gave up 6 bases; unmatched junction bases: 3. The CDR3 region is CASSSTGAGELFF. In DNA, the CDR3 is TGTGCCAGCAGTTCGACAGGGGCCGGGGAGCTGTTTTTT.

The chain links TRBV7-3 to TRBJ1-5; D is unresolved. Between the trimmed V and J ends, which lost 6 bases and 4 bases, there was a span of 10 bases. The CDR3 is 13 residues long. Germline lookup yields CDR1 SGHTA and CDR2 FQGTGA. The CDR3 loop is CASSLTRNQPQHF. The CDR3 nucleotides are TGTGCCAGCAGTCTTACAAGAAATCAGCCCCAGCATTTT.

The CDR3 nucleotides are TGTGCCACCTGGTCCGCGAATGGCTACACCTTC. Its translation: CATWSANGYTF. This rearrangement joins TRBV27 to TRBJ1-2, with D unresolved. CDR3 length equals 11 residues. CDR1 is MNHEY, CDR2 SMNVEV, per germline (reference sequence). The V end was cut by 10 bases, the J end by 6 bases, with 12 bases between.